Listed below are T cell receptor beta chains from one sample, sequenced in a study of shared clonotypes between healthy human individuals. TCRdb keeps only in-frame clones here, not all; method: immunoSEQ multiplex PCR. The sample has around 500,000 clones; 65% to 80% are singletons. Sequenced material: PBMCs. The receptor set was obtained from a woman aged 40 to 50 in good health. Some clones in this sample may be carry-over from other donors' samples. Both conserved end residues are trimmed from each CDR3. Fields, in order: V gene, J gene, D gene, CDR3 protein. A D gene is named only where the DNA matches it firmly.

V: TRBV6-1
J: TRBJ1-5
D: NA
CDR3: ASSADRSNQPQH

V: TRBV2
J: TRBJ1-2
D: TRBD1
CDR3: ASRVQARTGAGYT

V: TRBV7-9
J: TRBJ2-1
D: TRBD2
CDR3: ASRPSGRAGYEQF

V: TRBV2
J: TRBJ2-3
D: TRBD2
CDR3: ASSGSSGRADTQY

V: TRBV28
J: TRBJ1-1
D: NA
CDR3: ASRDSKMNTEAF

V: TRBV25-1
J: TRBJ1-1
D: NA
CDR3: ASSLGPMNTEAF

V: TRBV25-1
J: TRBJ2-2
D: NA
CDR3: ASSESGELF

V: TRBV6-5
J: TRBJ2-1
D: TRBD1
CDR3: ASSGGQGAYNEQF

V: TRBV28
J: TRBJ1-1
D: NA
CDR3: AIKPFRFRAPHPAF

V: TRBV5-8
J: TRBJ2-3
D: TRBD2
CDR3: ASSLGTSDLGTDTQY

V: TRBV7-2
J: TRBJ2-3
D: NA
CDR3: ASSLRLLTDTQY

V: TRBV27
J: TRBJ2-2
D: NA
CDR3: ASRGRDTGELF

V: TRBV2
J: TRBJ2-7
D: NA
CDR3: ASSEAGRRADEQY

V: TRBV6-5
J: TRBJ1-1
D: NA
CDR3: ASRRTPMNTEAF

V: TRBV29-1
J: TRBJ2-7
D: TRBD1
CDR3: SVEGQGREQY

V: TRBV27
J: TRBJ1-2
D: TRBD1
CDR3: ASSLGGDSRSGYT

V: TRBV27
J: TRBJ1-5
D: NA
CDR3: ASSLSGTNQPQH

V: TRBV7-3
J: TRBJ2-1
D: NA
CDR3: ASSLGGQYNEQF

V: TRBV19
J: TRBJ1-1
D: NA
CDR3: ASSRVSRNTEAF

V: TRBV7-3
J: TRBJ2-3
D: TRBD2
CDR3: ASSPGSAGALD

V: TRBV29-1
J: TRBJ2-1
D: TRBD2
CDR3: SVGLGLAGGNEQF

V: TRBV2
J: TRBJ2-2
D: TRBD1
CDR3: ASRTGTANTGELF

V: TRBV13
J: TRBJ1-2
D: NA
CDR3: ASSGRSFGYT

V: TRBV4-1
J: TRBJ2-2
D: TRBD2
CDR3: ASSHLAGGYTGELF

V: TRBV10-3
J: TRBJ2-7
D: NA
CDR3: AIWQGVRGEQY

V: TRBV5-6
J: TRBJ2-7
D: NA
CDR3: ASSLVQGGYEQY

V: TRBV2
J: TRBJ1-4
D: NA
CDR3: ASNSRRLGEKLF

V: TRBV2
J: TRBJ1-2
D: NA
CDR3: ASRRGASYGYT

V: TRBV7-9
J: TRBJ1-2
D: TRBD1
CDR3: ASSPGTGVNGYT

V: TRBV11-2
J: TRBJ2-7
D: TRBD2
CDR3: ASSLWSGLAGEQY

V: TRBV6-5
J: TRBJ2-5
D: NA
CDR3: ASTPPGVETQY

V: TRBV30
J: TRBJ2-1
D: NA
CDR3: AWSVSRDVEQF

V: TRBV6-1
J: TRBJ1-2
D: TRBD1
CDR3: ASSPSQGINYGYT

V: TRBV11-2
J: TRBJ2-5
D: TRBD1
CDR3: ASSLTGVVDETQY

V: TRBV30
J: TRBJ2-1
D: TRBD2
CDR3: AWRKWSGGTSGSSYNEQF

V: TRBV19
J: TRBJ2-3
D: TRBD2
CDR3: ASSNGLAGSTDTQY

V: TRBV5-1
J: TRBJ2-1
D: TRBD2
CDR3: ASTSGNSYNEQF

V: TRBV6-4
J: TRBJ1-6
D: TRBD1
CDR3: ASRVEGTVNSPLH

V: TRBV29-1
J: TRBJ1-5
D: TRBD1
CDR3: SVGDRDQPQH

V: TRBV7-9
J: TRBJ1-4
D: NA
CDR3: ASSNQFSQGRSEKLF

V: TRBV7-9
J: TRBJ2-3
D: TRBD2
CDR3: ASSFVAGLSTDTQY

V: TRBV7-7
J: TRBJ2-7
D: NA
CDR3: ASSPLAGSYEQY

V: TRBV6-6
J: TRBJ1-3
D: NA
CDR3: ATSWAGSGNTIY